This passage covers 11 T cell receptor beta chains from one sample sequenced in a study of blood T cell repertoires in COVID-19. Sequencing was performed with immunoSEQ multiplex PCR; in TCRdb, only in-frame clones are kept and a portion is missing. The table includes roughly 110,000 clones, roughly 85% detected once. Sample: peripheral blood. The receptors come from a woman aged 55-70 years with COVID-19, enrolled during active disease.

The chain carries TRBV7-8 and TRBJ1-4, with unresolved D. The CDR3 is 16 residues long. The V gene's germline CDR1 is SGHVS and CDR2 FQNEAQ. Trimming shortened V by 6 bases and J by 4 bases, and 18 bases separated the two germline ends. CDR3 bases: TGTGCCAGCAGACCAAGCCGGGTCGCGCTTAATGAAAAACTGTTTTTT. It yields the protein CASRPSRVALNEKLFF.

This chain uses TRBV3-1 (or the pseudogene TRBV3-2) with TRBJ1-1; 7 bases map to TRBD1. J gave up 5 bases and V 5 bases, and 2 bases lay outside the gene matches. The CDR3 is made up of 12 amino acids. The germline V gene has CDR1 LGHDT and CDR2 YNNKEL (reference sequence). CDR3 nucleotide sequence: TGTGCCAGCAGCGCAGGGGGGACTGAAGCTTTCTTT. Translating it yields CASSAGGTEAFF.

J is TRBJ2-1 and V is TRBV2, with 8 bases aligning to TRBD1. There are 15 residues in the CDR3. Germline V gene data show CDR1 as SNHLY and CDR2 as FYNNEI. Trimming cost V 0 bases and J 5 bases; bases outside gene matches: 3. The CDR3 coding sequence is TGTGCCAGCAGTGAAGCTCAGGGGGCGAACAATGAGCAGTTCTTC. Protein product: CASSEAQGANNEQFF. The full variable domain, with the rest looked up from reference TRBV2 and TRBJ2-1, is EPEVTQTPSHQVTQMGQEVILRCVPISNHLYFYWYRQILGQKVEFLVSFYNNEISEKSEIFDDQFSVERPDGSNFTLKIRSTKLEDSAMYFCASSEAQGANNEQFFGPGTRLTVL.

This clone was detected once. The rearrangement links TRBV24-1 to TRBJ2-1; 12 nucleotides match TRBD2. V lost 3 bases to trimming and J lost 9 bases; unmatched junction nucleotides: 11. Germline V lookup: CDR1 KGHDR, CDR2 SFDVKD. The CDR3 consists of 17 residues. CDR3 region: CATSDPILAGGPSEQFF. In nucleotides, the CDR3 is TGTGCCACCAGTGATCCAATCCTAGCGGGGGGGCCTAGTGAGCAGTTCTTC.

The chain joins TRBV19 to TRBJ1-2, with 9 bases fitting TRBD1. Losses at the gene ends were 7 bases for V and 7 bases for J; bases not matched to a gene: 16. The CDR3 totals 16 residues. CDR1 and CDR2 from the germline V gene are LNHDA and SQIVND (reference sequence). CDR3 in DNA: TGTGCCAGTACCATCCCTGGGGACAGGGTTCCTCGTGGCTACACCTTC. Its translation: CASTIPGDRVPRGYTF.

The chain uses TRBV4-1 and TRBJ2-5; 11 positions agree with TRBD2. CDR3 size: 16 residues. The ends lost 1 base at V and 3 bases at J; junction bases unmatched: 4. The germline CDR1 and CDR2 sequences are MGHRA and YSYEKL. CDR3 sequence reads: CASSQVGSGGEETQYF. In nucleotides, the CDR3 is TGCGCCAGCAGCCAAGTTGGTAGCGGGGGGGAAGAGACCCAGTACTTC.

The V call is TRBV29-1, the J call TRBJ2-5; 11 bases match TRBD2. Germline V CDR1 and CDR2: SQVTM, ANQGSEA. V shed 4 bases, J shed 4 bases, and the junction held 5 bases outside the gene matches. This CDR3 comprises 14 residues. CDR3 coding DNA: TGCAGCGTTGTCTTGACTAGCGGGGTAGAGACCCAGTACTTC. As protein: CSVVLTSGVETQYF.

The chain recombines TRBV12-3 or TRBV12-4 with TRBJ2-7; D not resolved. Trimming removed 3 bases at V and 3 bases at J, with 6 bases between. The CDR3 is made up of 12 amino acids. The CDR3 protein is CASSLADYEQYF. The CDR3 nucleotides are TGTGCCAGCAGTTTGGCGGACTACGAGCAGTACTTC.

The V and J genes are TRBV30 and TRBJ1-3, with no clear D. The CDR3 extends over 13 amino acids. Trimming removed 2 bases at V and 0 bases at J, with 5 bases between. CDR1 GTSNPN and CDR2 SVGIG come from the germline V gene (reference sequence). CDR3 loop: CAWSSSSGNTIYF. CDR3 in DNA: TGTGCCTGGAGTAGTAGCTCTGGAAACACCATATATTTT.

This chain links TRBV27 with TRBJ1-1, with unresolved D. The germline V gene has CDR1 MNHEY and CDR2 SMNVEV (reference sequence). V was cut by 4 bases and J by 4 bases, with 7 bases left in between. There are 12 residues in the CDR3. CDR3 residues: CASSSHGTEAFF. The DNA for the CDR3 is TGTGCCAGCAGTTCGCACGGCACTGAAGCTTTCTTT.

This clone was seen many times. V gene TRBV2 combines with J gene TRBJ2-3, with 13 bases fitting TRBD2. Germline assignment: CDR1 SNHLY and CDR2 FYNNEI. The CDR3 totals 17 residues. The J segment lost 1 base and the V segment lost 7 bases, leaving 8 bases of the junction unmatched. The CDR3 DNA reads TGTGCCAGCACACTCCCCGGACTAGCGGGGGGCACAGATACGCAGTATTTT. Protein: CASTLPGLAGGTDTQYF.